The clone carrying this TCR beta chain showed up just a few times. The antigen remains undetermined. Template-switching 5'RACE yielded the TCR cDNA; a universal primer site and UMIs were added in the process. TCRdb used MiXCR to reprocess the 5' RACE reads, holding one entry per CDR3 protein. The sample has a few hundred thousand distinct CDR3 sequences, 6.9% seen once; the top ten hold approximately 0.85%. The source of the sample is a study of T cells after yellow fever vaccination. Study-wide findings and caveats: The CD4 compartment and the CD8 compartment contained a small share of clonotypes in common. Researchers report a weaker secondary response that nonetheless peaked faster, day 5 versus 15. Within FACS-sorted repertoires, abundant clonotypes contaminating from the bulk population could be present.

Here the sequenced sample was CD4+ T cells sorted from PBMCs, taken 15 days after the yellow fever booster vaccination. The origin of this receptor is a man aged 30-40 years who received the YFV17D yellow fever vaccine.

The CDR3 coding sequence is TGTGCCAGCAGCTTAGGACAGGTCAGCGGAAAACTGTTTTTT. It translates to CASSLGQVSGKLFF. The V call is TRBV7-2, the J call TRBJ1-4; TRBD1 is a possible D gene (6 bases). Germline V CDR1 and CDR2: SGHTA, FQGNSA. This CDR3 has 14 amino acids. Trimming cost V 1 base and J 10 bases, with 13 bases left between them.